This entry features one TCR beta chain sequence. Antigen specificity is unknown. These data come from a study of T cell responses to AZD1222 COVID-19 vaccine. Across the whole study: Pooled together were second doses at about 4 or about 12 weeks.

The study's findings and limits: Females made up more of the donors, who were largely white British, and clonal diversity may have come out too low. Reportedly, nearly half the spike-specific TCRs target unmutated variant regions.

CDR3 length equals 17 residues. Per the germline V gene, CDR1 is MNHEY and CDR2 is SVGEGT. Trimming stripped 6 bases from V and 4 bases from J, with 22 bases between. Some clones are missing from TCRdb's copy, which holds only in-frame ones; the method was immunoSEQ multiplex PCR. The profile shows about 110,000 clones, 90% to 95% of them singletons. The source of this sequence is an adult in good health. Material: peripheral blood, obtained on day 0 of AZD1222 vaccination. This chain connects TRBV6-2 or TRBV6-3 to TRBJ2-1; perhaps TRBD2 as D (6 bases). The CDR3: CASSPSGWWRDYNEQFF. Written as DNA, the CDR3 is TGTGCCAGCAGCCCTTCGGGTTGGTGGCGGGATTACAATGAGCAGTTCTTC.